This TCR beta chain was obtained from a study of blood T cells in healthy people across ages. With a J-beta primer mix and a sample-barcoded 5' primer, a second PCR ran about 6 to 11 cycles. Every cDNA molecule carried a tag from a template-switch adaptor bearing 12 random nucleotides. Each CDR3 protein gets one entry after TCRdb re-called the 5' RACE reads with MiXCR. The repertoire has over 600,000 distinct CDR3 sequences, more than 35% of them found once; the top ten carry 15% to 20%. V was shortened by 3 bases and J by 2 bases, with 1 base between the two germline ends. Looked up from germline, CDR1 is DFQATT and CDR2 is SNEGSKA (reference sequence). The CDR3 runs 10 residues. General study points: Naive T cell percentage and TCR beta diversity correlated strongly.

Those donating, healthy Caucasian individuals from Russia, were aged roughly 6 to 95. Each sample provided at least 6 micrograms of extracted total RNA. This clonotype was detected ten times or more. The antigen is unknown. Specimen: blood. The clonotype was recovered from a man of 80 years or more in good health. The chain combines TRBV20-1 with TRBJ2-5; D is undetermined. CDR3 sequence: CSASQETQYF. The CDR3, as DNA: TGCAGTGCTAGTCAAGAGACCCAGTACTTC.